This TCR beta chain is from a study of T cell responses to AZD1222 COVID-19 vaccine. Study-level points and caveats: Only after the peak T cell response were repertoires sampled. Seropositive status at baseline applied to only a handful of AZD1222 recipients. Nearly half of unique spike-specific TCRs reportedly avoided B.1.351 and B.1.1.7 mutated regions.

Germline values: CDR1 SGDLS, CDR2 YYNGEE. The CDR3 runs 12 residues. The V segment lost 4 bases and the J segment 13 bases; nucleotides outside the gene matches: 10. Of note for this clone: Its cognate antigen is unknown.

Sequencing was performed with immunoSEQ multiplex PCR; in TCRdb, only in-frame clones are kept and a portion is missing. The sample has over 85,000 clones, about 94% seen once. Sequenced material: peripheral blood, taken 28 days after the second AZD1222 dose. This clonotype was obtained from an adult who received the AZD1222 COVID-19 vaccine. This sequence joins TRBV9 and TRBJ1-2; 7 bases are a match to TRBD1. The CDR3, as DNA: TGTGCCAGCAGCACCGGACAGGCCGCCAGCACCTTC. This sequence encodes CASSTGQAASTF.